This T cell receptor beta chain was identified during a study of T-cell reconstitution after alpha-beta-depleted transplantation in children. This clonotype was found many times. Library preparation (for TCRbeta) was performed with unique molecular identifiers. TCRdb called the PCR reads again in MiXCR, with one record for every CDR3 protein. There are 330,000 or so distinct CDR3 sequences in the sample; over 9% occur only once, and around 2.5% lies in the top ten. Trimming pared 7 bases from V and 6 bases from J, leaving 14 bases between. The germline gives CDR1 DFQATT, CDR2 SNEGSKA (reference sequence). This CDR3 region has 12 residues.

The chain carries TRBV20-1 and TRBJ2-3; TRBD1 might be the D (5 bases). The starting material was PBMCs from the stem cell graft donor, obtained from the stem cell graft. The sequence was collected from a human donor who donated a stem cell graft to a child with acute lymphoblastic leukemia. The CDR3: CSGGGLADTQYF. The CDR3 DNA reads TGCAGTGGGGGCGGCCTTGCCGATACGCAGTATTTT.